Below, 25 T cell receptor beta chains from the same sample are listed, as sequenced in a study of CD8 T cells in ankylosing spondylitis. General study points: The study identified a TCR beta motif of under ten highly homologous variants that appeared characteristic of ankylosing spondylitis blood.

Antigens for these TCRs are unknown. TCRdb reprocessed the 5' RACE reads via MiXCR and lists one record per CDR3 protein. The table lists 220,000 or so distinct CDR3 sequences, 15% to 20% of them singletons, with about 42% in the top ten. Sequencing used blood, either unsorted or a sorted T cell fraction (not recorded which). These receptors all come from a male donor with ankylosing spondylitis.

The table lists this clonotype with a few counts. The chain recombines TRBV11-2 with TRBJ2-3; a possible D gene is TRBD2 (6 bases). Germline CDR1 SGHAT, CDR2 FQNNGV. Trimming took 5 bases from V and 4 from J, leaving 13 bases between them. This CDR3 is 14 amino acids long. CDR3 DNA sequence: TGTGCCAGCAGCCCTCCAAGCGGGTCAGATACGCAGTATTTT. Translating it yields CASSPPSGSDTQYF.

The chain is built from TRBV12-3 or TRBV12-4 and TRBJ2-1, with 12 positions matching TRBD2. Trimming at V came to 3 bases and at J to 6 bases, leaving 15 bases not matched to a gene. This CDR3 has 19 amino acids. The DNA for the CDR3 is TGTGCCAGCAGTTTGTTGTATCGTCCGACTAGCGGGAGAAGCAATGAGCAGTTCTTC. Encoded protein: CASSLLYRPTSGRSNEQFF.

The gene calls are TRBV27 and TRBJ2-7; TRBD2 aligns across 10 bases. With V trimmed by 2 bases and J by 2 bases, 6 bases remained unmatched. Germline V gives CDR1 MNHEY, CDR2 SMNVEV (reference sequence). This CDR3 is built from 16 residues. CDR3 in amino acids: CASSLGGLALTYEQYF. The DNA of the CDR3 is TGTGCCAGCAGTTTAGGGGGACTAGCGTTAACCTACGAGCAGTACTTC.

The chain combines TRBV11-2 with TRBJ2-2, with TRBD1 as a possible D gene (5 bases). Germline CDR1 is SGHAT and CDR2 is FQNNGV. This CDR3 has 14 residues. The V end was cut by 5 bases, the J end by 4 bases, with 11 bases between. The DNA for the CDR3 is TGTGCCAGCAGCCTGATAGGGGCCACCGGGGAGCTGTTTTTT. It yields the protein CASSLIGATGELFF.

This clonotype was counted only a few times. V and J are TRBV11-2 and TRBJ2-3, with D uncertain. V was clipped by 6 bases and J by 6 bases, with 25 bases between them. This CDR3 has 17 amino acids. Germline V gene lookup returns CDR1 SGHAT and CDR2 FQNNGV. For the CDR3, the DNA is TGTGCCAGCAGTGGAGTTTTAGACACGTCGGCATGGGATACGCAGTATTTT. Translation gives CASSGVLDTSAWDTQYF.

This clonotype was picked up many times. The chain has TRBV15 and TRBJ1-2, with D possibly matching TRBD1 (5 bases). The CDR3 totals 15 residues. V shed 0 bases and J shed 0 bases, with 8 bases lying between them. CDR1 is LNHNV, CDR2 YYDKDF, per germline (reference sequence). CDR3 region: CATSREARANYGYTF. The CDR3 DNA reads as TGTGCCACCAGCAGAGAGGCCAGGGCTAACTATGGCTACACCTTC.

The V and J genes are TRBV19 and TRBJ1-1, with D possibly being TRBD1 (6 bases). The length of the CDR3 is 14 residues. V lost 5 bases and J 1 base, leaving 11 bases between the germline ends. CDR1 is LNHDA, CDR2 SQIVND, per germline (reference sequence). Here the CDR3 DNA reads TGTGCCAGTAGTCCGACAGGCTGGAACACTGAAGCTTTCTTT. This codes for CASSPTGWNTEAFF.

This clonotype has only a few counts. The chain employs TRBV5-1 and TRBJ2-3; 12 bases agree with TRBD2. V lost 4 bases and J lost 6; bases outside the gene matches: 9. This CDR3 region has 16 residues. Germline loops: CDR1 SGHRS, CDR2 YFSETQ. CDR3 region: CASSLRLAGEGDTQYF. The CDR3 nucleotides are TGCGCCAGCAGCCTACGACTAGCGGGGGAAGGGGATACGCAGTATTTT.

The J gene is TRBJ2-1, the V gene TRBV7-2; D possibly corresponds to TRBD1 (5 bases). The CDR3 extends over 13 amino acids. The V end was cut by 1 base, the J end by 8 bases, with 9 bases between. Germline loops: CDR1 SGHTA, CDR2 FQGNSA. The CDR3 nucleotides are TGTGCCAGCAGCTTAGAGGGGATCGATGAGCAGTTCTTC. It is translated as CASSLEGIDEQFF.

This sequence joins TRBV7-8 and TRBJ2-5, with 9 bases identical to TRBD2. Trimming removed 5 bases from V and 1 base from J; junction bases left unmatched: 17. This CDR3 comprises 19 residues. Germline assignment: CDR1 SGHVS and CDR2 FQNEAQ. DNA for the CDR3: TGTGCCAGCAGCAGCATCTCGGGGCGGGGGGGCCGTTCCCAAGAGACCCAGTACTTC. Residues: CASSSISGRGGRSQETQYF.

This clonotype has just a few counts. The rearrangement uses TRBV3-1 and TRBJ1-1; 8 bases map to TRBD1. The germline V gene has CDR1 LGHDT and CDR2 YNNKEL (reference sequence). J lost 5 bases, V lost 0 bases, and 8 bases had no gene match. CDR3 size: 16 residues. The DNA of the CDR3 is TGTGCCAGCAGCCAAGACGGCCGGACAGGGTGGACTGAAGCTTTCTTT. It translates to CASSQDGRTGWTEAFF.

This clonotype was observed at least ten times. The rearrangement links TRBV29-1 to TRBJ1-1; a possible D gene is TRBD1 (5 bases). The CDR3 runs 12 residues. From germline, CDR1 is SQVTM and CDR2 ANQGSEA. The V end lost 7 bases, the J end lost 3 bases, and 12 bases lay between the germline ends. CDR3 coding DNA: TGCAGCGCACTTGGGGCGGACACTGAAGCTTTCTTT. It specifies CSALGADTEAFF. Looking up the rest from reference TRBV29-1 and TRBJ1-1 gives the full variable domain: SAVISQKPSRDICQRGTSLTIQCQVDSQVTMMFWYRQQPGQSLTLIATANQGSEATYESGFVIDKFPISRPNLTFSTLTVSNMSPEDSSIYLCSALGADTEAFFGQGTRLTVV.

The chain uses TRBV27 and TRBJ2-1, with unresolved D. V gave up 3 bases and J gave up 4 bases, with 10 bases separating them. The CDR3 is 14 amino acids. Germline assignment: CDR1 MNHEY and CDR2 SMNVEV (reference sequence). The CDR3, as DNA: TGTGCCAGCAGTTTCGACCCATGGTACAATGAGCAGTTCTTC. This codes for CASSFDPWYNEQFF.

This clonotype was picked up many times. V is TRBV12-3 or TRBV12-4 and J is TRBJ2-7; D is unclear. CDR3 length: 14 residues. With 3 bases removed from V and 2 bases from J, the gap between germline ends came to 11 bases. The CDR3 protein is CASSFGGITYEQYF. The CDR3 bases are TGTGCCAGCAGTTTCGGCGGAATTACCTACGAGCAGTACTTC.

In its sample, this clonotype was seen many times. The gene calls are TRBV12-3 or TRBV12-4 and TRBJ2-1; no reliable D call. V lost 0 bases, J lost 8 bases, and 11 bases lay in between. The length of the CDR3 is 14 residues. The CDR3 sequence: CASSLAGLRDEQFF. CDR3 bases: TGTGCCAGCAGTTTAGCAGGGCTTCGCGATGAGCAGTTCTTC.

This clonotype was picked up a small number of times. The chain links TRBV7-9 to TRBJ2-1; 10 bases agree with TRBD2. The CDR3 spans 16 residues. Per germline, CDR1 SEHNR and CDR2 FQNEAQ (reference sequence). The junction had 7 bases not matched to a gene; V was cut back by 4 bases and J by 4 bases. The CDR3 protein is CASSSQLAGGYNEQFF. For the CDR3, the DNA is TGTGCCAGCAGCTCCCAGTTAGCGGGGGGTTACAATGAGCAGTTCTTC.

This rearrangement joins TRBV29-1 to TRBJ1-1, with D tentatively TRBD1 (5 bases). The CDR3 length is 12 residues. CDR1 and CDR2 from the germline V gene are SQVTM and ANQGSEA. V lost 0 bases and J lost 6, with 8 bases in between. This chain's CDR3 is CSVEDRDPEAFF. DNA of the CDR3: TGCAGCGTTGAAGACAGGGACCCTGAAGCTTTCTTT.

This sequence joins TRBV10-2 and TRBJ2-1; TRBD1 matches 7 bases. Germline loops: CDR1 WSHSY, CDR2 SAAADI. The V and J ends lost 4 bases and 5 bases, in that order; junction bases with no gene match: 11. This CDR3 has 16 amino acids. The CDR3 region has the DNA TGCGCCAGCAGTGGGGACAGCCCTAAACTCCACAATGAGCAGTTCTTC. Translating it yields CASSGDSPKLHNEQFF.

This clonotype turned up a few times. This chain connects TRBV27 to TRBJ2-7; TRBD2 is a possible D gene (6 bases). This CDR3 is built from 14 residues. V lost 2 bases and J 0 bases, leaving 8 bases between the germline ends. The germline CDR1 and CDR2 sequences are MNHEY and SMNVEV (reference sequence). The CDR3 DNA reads TGTGCCAGCAGTTTAGCTAGCGACTCCTACGAGCAGTACTTC. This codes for CASSLASDSYEQYF.

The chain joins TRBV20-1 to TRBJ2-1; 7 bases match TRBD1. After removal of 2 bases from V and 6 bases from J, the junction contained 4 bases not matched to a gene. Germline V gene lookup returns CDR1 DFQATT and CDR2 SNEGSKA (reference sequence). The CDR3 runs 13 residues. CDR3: CSARPQGSNEQFF. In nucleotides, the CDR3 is TGCAGTGCTAGACCACAGGGGTCCAATGAGCAGTTCTTC.

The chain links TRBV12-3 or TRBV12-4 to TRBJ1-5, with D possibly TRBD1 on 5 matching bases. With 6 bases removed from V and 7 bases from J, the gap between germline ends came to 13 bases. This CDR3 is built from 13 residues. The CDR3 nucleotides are TGTGCCAGCAGCGTTGGGGGGGTACAGCCCCAGCATTTT. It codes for CASSVGGVQPQHF.

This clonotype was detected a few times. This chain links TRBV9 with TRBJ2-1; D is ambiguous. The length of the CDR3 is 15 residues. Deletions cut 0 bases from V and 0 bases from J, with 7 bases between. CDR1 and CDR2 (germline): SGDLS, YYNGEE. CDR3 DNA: TGTGCCAGCAGCGTAGAGGAGCGCTCCTACAATGAGCAGTTCTTC. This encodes CASSVEERSYNEQFF.

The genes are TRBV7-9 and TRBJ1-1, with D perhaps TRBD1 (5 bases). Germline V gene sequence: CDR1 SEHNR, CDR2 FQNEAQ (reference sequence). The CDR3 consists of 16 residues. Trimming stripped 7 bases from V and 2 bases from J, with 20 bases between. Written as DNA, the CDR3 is TGTGCCAGCAACCTCCCCCGTCATGGGGGAAACACTGAAGCTTTCTTT. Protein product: CASNLPRHGGNTEAFF.

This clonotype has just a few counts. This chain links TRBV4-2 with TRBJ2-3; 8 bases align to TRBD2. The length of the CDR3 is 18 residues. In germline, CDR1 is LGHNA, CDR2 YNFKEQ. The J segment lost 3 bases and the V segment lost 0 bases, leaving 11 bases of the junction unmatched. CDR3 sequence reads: CASSQDGVSGGITDTQYF. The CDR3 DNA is TGTGCCAGCAGCCAAGATGGGGTGTCGGGAGGGATTACAGATACGCAGTATTTT.

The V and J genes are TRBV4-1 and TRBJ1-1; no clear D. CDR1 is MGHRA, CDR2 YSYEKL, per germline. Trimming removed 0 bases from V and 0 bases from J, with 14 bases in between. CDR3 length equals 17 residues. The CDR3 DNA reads TGCGCCAGCAGCCAAGATCGCGGGCTCCCAATGAACACTGAAGCTTTCTTT. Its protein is CASSQDRGLPMNTEAFF.